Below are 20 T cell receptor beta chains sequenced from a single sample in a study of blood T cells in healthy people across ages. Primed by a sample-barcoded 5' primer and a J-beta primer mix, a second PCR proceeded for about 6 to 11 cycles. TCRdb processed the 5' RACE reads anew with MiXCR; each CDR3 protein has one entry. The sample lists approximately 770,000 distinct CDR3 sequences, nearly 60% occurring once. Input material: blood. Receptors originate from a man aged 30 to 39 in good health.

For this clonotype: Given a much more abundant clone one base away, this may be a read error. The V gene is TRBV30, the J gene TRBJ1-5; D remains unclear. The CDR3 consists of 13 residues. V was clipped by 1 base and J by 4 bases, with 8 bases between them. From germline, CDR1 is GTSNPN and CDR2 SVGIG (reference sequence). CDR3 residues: CAWSGERNQPQHF. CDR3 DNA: TGTGCCTGGAGTGGGGAGAGAAATCAGCCCCAGCATTTT.

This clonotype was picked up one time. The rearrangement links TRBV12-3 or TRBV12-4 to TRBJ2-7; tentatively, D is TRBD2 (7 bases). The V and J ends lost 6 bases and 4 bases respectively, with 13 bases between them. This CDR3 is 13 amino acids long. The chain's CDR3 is CASRTEGGYEQYF. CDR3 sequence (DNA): TGTGCCAGCAGGACTGAGGGGGGGTACGAGCAGTACTTC.

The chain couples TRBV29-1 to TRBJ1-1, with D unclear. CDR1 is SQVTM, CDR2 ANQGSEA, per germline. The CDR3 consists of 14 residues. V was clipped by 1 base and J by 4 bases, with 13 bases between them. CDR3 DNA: TGCAGCGTTGAAGGCAAAGGCCCGCTCACTGAAGCTTTCTTT. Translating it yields CSVEGKGPLTEAFF.

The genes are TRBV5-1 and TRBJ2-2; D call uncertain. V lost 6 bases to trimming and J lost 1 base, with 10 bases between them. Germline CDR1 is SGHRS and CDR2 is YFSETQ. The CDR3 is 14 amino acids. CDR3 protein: CASTGSWNTGELFF. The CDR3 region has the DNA TGCGCCAGCACGGGCAGCTGGAACACCGGGGAGCTGTTTTTT.

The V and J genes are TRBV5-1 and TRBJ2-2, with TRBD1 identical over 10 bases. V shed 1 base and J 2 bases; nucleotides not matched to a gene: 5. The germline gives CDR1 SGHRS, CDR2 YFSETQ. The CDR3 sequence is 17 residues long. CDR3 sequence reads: CASSLFGTGANTGELFF. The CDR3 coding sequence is TGCGCCAGCAGCTTGTTCGGGACAGGGGCTAACACCGGGGAGCTGTTTTTT.

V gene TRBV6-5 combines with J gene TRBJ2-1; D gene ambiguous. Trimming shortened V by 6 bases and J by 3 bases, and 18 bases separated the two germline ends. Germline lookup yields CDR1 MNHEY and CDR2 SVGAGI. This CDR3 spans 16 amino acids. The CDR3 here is CASRDVATNLYNEQFF. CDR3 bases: TGTGCCAGCAGGGATGTAGCCACGAATCTCTACAATGAGCAGTTCTTC.

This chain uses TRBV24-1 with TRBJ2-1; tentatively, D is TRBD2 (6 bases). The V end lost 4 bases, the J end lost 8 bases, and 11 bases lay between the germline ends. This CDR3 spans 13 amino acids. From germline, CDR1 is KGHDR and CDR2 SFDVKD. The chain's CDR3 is CATSESGLHEQFF. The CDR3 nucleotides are TGTGCCACCAGTGAATCGGGACTTCATGAGCAGTTCTTC.

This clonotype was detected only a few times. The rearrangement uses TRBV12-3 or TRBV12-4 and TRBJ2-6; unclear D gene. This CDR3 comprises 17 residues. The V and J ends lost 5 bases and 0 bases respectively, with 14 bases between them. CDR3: CASSLTRQSSGANVLTF. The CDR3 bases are TGTGCCAGCAGTCTCACAAGGCAATCCTCTGGGGCCAACGTCCTGACTTTC.

CDR3 region: CASAGAPNNEQFF. The CDR3 DNA is TGCGCCAGCGCCGGAGCTCCCAACAATGAGCAGTTCTTC. The rearrangement joins TRBV5-1 to TRBJ2-1; D is ambiguous. CDR1 and CDR2 (germline): SGHRS, YFSETQ. V lost 7 bases to trimming and J lost 5 bases, with 13 bases between them. The CDR3 runs 13 residues.

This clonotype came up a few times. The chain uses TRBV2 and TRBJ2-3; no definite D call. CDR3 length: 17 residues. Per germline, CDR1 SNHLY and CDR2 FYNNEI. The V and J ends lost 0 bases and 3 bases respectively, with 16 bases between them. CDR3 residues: CASSEAIRIALTDTQYF. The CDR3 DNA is TGTGCCAGCAGTGAAGCTATACGGATCGCATTGACAGATACGCAGTATTTT.

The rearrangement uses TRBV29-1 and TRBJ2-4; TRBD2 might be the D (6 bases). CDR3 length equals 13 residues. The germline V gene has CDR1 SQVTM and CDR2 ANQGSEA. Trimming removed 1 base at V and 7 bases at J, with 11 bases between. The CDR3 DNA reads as TGCAGCGTTGAAGGTACGGGACTGAACATTCAGTACTTC. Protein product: CSVEGTGLNIQYF.

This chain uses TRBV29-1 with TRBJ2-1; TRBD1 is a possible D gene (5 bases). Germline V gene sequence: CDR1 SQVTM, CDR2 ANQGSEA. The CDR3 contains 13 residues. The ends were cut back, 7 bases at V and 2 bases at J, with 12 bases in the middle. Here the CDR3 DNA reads TGCAGCGACATTCGGACACCCTACAATGAGCAGTTCTTC. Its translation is CSDIRTPYNEQFF.

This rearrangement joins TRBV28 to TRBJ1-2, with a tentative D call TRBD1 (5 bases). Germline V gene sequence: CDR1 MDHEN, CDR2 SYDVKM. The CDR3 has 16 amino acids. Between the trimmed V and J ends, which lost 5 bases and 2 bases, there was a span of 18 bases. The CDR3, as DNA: TGTGCCAGCAGTCTTACAGGTGGGATAGGGAACTATGGCTACACCTTC. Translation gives CASSLTGGIGNYGYTF.

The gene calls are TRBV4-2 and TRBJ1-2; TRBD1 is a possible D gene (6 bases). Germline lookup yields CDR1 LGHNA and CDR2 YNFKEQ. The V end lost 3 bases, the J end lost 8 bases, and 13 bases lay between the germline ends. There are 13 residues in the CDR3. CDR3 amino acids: CASSQDLGGGYTF. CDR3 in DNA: TGTGCCAGCAGCCAGGACCTCGGGGGCGGCTACACCTTC.

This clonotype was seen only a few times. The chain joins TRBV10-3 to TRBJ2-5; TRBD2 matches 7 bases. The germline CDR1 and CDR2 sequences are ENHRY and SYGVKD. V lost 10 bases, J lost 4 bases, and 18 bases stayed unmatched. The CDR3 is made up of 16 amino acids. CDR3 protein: CATKGSDLGRIETQYF. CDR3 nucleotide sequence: TGTGCCACCAAGGGGAGCGACCTCGGGAGGATAGAGACCCAGTACTTC.

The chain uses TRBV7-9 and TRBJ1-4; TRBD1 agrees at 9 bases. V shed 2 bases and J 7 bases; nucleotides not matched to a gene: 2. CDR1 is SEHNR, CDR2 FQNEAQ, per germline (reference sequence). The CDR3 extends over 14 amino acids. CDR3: CASSLTGGIEKLFF. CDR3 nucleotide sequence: TGTGCCAGCAGCTTAACAGGGGGCATTGAAAAACTGTTTTTT.

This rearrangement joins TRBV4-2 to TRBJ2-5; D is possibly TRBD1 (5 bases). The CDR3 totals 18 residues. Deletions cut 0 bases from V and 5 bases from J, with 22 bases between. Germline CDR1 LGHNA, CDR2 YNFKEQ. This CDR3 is CASSQEGVSRNPQETQYF. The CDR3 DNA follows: TGTGCCAGCAGCCAAGAAGGGGTTAGCCGGAACCCTCAGGAGACCCAGTACTTC.

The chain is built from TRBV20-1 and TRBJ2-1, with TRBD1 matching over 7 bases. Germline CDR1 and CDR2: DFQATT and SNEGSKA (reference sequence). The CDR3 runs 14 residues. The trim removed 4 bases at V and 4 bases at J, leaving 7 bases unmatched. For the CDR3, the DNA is TGCAGTGCTAACTACGGGACAGTTTACAATGAGCAGTTCTTC. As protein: CSANYGTVYNEQFF.

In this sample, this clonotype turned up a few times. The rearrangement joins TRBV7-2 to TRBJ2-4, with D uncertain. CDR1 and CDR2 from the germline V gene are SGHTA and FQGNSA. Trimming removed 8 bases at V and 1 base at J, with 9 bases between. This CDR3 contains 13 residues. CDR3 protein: CASQARAKNIQYF. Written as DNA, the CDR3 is TGTGCCAGCCAGGCCCGGGCCAAAAACATTCAGTACTTC.

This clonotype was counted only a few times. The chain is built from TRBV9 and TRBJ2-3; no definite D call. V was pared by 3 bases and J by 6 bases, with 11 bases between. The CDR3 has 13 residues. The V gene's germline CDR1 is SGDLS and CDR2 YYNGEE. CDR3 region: CASSGNTADTQYF. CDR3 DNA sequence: TGTGCCAGCAGCGGAAACACGGCGGATACGCAGTATTTT.